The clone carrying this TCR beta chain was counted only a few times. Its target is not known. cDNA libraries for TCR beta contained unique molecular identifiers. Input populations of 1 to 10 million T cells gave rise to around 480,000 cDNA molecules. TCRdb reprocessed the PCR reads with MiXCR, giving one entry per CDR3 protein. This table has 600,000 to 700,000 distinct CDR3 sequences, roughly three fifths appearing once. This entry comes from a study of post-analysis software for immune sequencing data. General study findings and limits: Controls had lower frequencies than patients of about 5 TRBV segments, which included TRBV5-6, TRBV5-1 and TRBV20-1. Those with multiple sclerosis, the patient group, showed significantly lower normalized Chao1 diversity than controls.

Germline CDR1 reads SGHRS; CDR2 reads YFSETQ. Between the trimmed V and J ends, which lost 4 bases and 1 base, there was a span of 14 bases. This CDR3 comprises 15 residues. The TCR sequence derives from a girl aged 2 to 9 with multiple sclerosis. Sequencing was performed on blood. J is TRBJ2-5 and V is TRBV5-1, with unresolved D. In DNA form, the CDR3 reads TGCGCCAGCAGCCCGTCAGGACCCAGCCAAGAGACCCAGTACTTC. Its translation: CASSPSGPSQETQYF.